Each of the 15 T cell receptor beta chains below was sequenced from the same sample in a study of tissue T cells after allogeneic stem cell transplantation. Sequencing used immunoSEQ multiplex PCR; TCRdb keeps in-frame clones, though not all of them. Of about 6,900 clones listed, around 50% were seen once; the top ten hold 3.5% to 4%. Time point meaning: mouse harvest day 7 after allogeneic transplant. Tail vein injection delivered 10^7 T-cell-depleted bone marrow cells and 10^6 splenic CD5+ T cells. The sample comprised gut tissue. The receptors were gathered from a female BALB/c mouse given C57BL/6 T cells with graft-versus-host disease after an allogeneic hematopoietic cell transplant.

On this clone itself: Gene names and germline match the mouse. Read coverage stops 1 residue before the CDR3 terminus; the germline J gene supplies the remainder. This rearrangement joins TRBV13-1 to TRBJ2-5; D is possibly TRBD1 (6 bases). V was cut by 0 bases and J by 3 bases, with 8 bases left in between. The CDR3 runs 14 residues. Germline V lookup: CDR1 NSHNY, CDR2 SYGAGN. CDR3 amino acids: CASSDVGTQDTQYF. The covered CDR3 bases are TGTGCCAGCAGTGATGTCGGGACACAAGACACCCAGTAC.

Only a few counts were recorded for this clone. The genes are named according to mouse. The read stops 1 residue short of the end of the CDR3; the missing end is completed from the germline J gene. Other DNA sequences of this sample code for an identical CDR3. The chain carries TRBV26 and TRBJ1-1; D uncertain. The CDR3 consists of 12 residues. The germline V and J ends were trimmed by 2 bases and 2 bases, with 3 bases remaining between them. The germline V gene has CDR1 KGHPV and CDR2 FQNQEV (reference sequence). The CDR3 sequence: CASSLGNTEVFF. The CDR3 bases that were read are TGTGCCAGCAGTCTGGGCAACACAGAAGTCTTC.

Regarding this clone: Germline and genes here are mouse. The read gets to within 1 residue of the CDR3 end, and the germline J gene fills in the rest. The chain recombines TRBV1 with TRBJ1-1, with D possibly matching TRBD1 (6 bases). Germline V gene sequence: CDR1 NSQYPW, CDR2 LRSPGD (reference sequence). The CDR3 is 14 residues long. Trimming took off 2 bases at V and 1 base at J, with 8 bases between the two ends. CDR3: CTCSARDKNTEVFF. The CDR3 DNA, read in part, is TGCACCTGCAGTGCACGGGACAAAAACACAGAAGTCTTC.

On this clone: The germline and genes are mouse ones. The missing CDR3 end, 1 residue past where the read stops, is filled in from the germline J gene. This chain uses TRBV31 with TRBJ1-4; 9 bases are shared with TRBD1. Germline CDR1 and CDR2: GKSSPN and SITVG. The CDR3 runs 13 residues. The trim removed 3 bases at V and 6 bases at J, leaving 2 bases unmatched. The sequenced CDR3 bases are TGTGCCTGGAGCCGGACAGGGGACGAAAGATTATTT. It yields the protein CAWSRTGDERLF. The complete CDR3 protein is CAWSRTGDERLFF. Variable domain in full (rest from reference TRBV31 and TRBJ1-4): AQTIHQWPVAEIKAVGSPLSLGCTIKGKSSPNLYWYWQATGGTLQQLFYSITVGQVESVVQLNLSASRPKDDQFILSTEKLLLSHSGFYLCAWSRTGDERLFFGHGTKLSVL.

Regarding this clone: Mouse gene names and germline throughout. Read coverage stops 1 residue before the CDR3 terminus; the germline J gene supplies the remainder. This CDR3 is also generated by other DNA sequences in the sample. The rearrangement links TRBV26 to TRBJ1-2; D remains ambiguous. The germline V gene has CDR1 KGHPV and CDR2 FQNQEV (reference sequence). The V gene lost 0 bases and the J gene lost 2 bases, with 1 base spanning the gap. This CDR3 comprises 12 residues. CDR3 DNA (partial): TGTGCCAGCAGTCTGTCCAACTCCGACTACACC. Protein: CASSLSNSDYT. The entire CDR3 protein reads CASSLSNSDYTF.

To note about this clone: Gene labels here are mouse ones. The DNA ends 1 residue before the CDR3 does, and the rest of the CDR3 is filled in from the germline J gene. J is TRBJ2-4 and V is TRBV13-1; weak D call: TRBD1 (5 bases). The CDR3 is made up of 14 amino acids. Germline-derived CDR1 and CDR2 are NSHNY and SYGAGN. V lost 5 bases to trimming and J lost 0 bases, with 10 bases between them. Partial CDR3 DNA: TGTGCCAGCAGCTCTGACAGAAGTCAAAACACCTTGTAC. Translated: CASSSDRSQNTLY. The entire CDR3 protein is CASSSDRSQNTLYF.

Of note for this clone: Germline and genes here are mouse. From the germline J gene comes the end of the CDR3, since the read stops 1 residue before it. The J gene is TRBJ2-3, the V gene TRBV3; no definite D call. The CDR3 sequence is 13 residues long. Germline CDR1 reads SNHLY; CDR2 reads FYNGKV (reference sequence). V shed 5 bases and J shed 0 bases, with 6 bases lying between them. The CDR3 bases that were read are TGTGCCAGCAGCCTCCGGAGTGCAGAAACGCTGTAT. Protein: CASSLRSAETLY. The whole CDR3 is CASSLRSAETLYF.

Notes on this clone: The germline and genes are mouse ones. This CDR3 reads CSSSPGGGEQYF. Incomplete CDR3 DNA: TGCTCCAGCAGTCCAGGGGGCGGCGAACAGTAC. The chain has TRBV23 and TRBJ2-7; the table assigns TRBD1, which was not confirmed against the DNA. The CDR3 is cut off 1 residue early in the read; its end comes from the germline J gene. In germline, CDR1 is KGHTA, CDR2 FQNQQP. This CDR3 region has 12 residues.

This clone was counted between two and nine times. Gene names are the mouse ones. The DNA read from the CDR3 is TGTGCCAGCAGTATCTGGGGGGCCCAAGACACCCAGTAC. It specifies CASSIWGAQDTQY. The entire CDR3 sequence reads CASSIWGAQDTQYF. V gene TRBV19 combines with J gene TRBJ2-5; 8 bases match TRBD2. The observed sequence ends 1 residue before the CDR3 terminus, with the missing tail filled in from the germline J gene. Trimming removed 2 bases from V and 2 bases from J; junction bases left unmatched: 1. CDR3 length equals 14 residues. CDR1 FNHDT and CDR2 SITEND come from the germline V gene (reference sequence).

Details on this clone: Here the gene names and germline are mouse. Read sequence stops 1 residue before the CDR3 end, and the germline J gene provides the missing end. This chain links TRBV26 with TRBJ1-4; 7 nucleotides line up with TRBD1. The CDR3 totals 13 residues. The V and J ends lost 4 bases and 7 bases, in that order; junction bases with no gene match: 3. Germline assignment: CDR1 KGHPV and CDR2 FQNQEV (reference sequence). The DNA read from the CDR3 is TGTGCCAGCAGTCAGGGGGCCGGCGAAAGATTATTT. Translated, it gives CASSQGAGERLF. The full CDR3 sequence reads CASSQGAGERLFF. Full variable domain (missing parts from reference TRBV26 and TRBJ1-4): NSKVIQTPRYLVKGQGQKAKMRCIPEKGHPVVFWYQQNKNNEFKFLINFQNQEVLQQIDMTEKRFSAECPSNSPCSLEIQSSEAGDSALYLCASSQGAGERLFFGHGTKLSVL.

As concerns this clone: Germline and genes: mouse. The sequence runs out 1 residue before the end of the CDR3; the remainder is reconstructed from the germline J gene. This chain uses TRBV17 with TRBJ1-1, with D unclear. The CDR3 is 12 residues long. The germline CDR1 and CDR2 sequences are MNHDT and YYDKIL. V shed 5 bases and J shed 1 base, with 5 bases lying between them. This CDR3 reads CASSPGNTEVFF. Incomplete CDR3 DNA: TGTGCTAGCAGTCCAGGAAACACAGAAGTCTTC.

On this clone: Any gene name here is a mouse gene name. The read terminates 1 residue before the CDR3 end, so the remaining end is supplied by the germline J gene. The chain couples TRBV26 to TRBJ1-1; 7 bases are shared with TRBD1. The trim removed 3 bases at V and 0 bases at J, leaving 4 bases unmatched. Germline values: CDR1 KGHPV, CDR2 FQNQEV (reference sequence). This CDR3 has 15 amino acids. The CDR3 spells CASSLWTGANTEVFF. The CDR3 bases that were read are TGTGCCAGCAGTCTCTGGACAGGAGCAAACACAGAAGTCTTC.

This clone was detected a few times. The gene names given are mouse names. Read sequence stops 1 residue before the CDR3 end, and the germline J gene provides the missing end. The chain employs TRBV23 and TRBJ1-4; the table calls TRBD1, which could not be checked here. In germline, CDR1 is KGHTA, CDR2 FQNQQP. The CDR3 totals 15 residues. The CDR3: CSSSRTGGPNERLFF. The CDR3 bases that were read are TGCTCCAGCAGCCGAACAGGGGGCCCCAACGAAAGATTATTT.

This clone is medium-sized within its sample. The listed genes are named as in mouse. The read terminates 1 residue ahead of where the CDR3 ends, so the germline J gene completes it. The V call is TRBV16, the J call TRBJ2-5; 9 bases agree with TRBD2. The junction had 3 bases not matched to a gene; V was cut back by 0 bases and J by 8 bases. The CDR3 runs 14 residues. Germline V CDR1 and CDR2: SGHSA, FRNQAP. The sequenced part of the CDR3 DNA is TGTGCAAGCAGCTTAGAACTGGGGGGAGGCACCCAGTAC. Its protein product is CASSLELGGGTQY. The whole CDR3 sequence is CASSLELGGGTQYF. The whole variable domain, remainder taken from reference TRBV16 and TRBJ2-5, is NAGVIQTPRHKVTGKGQEATLWCEPISGHSAVFWYRQTIVQGLEFLTYFRNQAPIDDSGMPKERFSAQMPNQSHSTLKIQSTQPQDSAVYLCASSLELGGGTQYFGPGTRLLVL.

This clone has a handful of counts. Any gene name here is a mouse gene name. Read coverage stops 1 residue before the CDR3 terminus; the germline J gene supplies the remainder. The V and J genes are TRBV26 and TRBJ1-3; no definite D call. In germline, CDR1 is KGHPV, CDR2 FQNQEV (reference sequence). Trimming cost V 3 bases and J 1 base, with 4 bases left between them. The CDR3 is made up of 13 amino acids. This CDR3 reads CASSLQSGNTLYF. CDR3 DNA (partial): TGTGCCAGCAGTCTACAGTCTGGAAATACGCTCTAT.